These T cell receptor beta chains were read from a single sample in a study of blood T cells in healthy people across ages. Each CDR3 protein is one row after TCRdb ran MiXCR on the 5' RACE reads. The table shows 1.5 million to 2 million distinct CDR3 sequences, with around 40% occurring only once. The sequenced material came from blood. These TCRs come from a human donor in good health. CDR3s include the opening cysteine and the closing phenylalanine or tryptophan. The order of the fields is V gene, CDR3 protein.

v_gene: TRBV5-1
CDR3aa: CASSLAETPPEAFF

v_gene: TRBV20-1
CDR3aa: CSVQRGGSYNEQFF

v_gene: TRBV4-2
CDR3aa: CASSQQIRPGQGPYEQYF

v_gene: TRBV4-3
CDR3aa: CASSQLTGVSQETQYF

v_gene: TRBV5-1
CDR3aa: CASSENQGAPGGYTF

v_gene: TRBV9
CDR3aa: CASSVGIGFNQPQHF

v_gene: TRBV6-5
CDR3aa: CASSFRGGSGYSPLHF

v_gene: TRBV11-1
CDR3aa: CASNEARDFLNEQFF

v_gene: TRBV29-1
CDR3aa: CSVDRRLTPGTEAFF

v_gene: TRBV4-3
CDR3aa: CASRASGTTLGRAGELFF

v_gene: TRBV5-1
CDR3aa: CASSLAWGPYNEQFF

v_gene: TRBV18
CDR3aa: CASSARFTDTQYF

v_gene: TRBV12-3/TRBV12-4
CDR3aa: CASSLVNAGQPQHF

v_gene: TRBV4-1
CDR3aa: CASSQSDGRGHNEQFF